The sequence of this T cell receptor beta chain was determined in a study of blood T cell repertoires in COVID-19. Study background: Samples came from the United States, Italy and Spain, spanning acute and convalescent COVID-19. Nucleic acid was either cDNA or gDNA, and it came from T cells, B-cell-depleted T cells, or PBMCs.

A remark on this clone: Other DNA sequences in this sample translate to the same CDR3.

Authors' analysis steps: For nucleated cells, counts were estimated from reference gene primer amplification. Clones were sequenced by immunoSEQ multiplex PCR, and TCRdb holds only the in-frame ones, with some missing. V, J and clone size derive from that table, while D and trimming were established from the DNA sequence. The sample has some 190,000 clones, roughly 85% seen once. The source is a man aged 60 to 75 with acute or convalescent COVID-19. Source material: peripheral blood.

The chain's CDR3 is CASSLGQGDTEAFF. CDR3 sequence (DNA): TGTGCCAGCAGCTTGGGACAGGGGGACACTGAAGCTTTCTTT. The chain combines TRBV7-9 with TRBJ1-1; the match to TRBD1 covers 11 bases. The V gene end was trimmed by 3 bases and the J gene end by 3 bases; junction bases not matched to a gene: 0. CDR1 is SEHNR and CDR2 is FQNEAQ in the germline V gene (reference sequence). This CDR3 comprises 14 residues.